The sequence of this T cell receptor beta chain was determined in a study of cytomegalovirus exposure and HLA in healthy donors. Broader study findings: The authors listed 180 or so TCR beta chains as cytomegalovirus-associated. In vitro confirmation showed three CMV-associated chains to be CMV antigen specific.

For this clone: Its antigen remains unknown. A read error may produce the germline difference seen at one junction end.

CDR1 and CDR2 from the germline V gene are SEHNR and FQNEAQ (reference sequence). This CDR3 is 14 amino acids long. The study ran its PCR with 60 Vbeta and 13 Jbeta primers. Measured with immunoSEQ multiplex PCR; TCRdb has only the in-frame clones, and not every one. The sample holds 130,000 or so clones, around 70% seen once. V gene TRBV7-9 combines with J gene TRBJ1-4, with D unclear. The sequenced material came from PBMCs. This sequence was found in a male donor in good health and CMV-seronegative. The CDR3 region is CTSSSGGVLEKLFF. The DNA of the CDR3 is TGTACCAGCAGCTCAGGAGGTGTTCTTGAAAAACTGTTTTTT.